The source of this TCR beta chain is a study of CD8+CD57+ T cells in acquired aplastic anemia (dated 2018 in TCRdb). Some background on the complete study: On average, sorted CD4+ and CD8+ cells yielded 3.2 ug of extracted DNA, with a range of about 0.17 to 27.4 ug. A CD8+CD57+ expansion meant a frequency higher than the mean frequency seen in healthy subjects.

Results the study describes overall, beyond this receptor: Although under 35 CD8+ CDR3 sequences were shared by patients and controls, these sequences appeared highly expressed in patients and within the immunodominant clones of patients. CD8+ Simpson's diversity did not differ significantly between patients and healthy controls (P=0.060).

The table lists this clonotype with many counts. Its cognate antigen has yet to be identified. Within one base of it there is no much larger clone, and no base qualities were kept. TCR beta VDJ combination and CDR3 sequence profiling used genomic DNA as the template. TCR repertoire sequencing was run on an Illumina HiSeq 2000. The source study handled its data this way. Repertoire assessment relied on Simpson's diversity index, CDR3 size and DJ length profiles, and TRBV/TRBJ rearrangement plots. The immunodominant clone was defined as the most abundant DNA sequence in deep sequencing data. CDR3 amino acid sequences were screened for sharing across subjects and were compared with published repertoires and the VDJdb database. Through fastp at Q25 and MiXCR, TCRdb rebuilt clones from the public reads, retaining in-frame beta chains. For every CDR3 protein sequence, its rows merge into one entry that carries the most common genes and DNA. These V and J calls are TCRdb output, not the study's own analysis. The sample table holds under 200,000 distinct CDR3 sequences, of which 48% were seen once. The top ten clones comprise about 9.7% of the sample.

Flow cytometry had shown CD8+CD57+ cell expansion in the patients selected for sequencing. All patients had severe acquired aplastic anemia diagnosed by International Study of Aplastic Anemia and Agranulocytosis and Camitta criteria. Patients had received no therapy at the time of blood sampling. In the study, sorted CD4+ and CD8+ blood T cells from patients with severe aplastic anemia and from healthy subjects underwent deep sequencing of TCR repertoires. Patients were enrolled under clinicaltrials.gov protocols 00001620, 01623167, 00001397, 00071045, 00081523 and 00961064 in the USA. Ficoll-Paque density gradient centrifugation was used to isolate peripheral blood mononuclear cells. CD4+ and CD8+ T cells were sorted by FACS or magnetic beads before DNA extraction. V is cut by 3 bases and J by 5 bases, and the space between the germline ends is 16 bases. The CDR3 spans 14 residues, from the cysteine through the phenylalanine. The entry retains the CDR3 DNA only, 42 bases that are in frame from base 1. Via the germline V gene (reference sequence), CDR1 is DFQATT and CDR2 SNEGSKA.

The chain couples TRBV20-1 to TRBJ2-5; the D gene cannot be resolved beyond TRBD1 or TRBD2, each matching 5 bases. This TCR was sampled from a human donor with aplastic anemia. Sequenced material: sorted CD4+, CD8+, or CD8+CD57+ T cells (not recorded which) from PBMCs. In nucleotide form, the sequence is TGCAGTGCTAGCCCACAGAGGGGAAGGGAGACCCAGTACTTC. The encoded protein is CSASPQRGRETQYF.